This T cell receptor beta chain was observed in a study of beta chain features in type 1 diabetes. On the study more broadly: Cell yields, age and gender were similar between patients and healthy donors. Findings of the study overall: All four CD4+ subsets of Type 1 diabetes patients contained TCRB CDR3s that were moderately but significantly shorter. Fewer insertions but more deletions were seen at VDJ junctions in type 1 diabetes patients. TCRB repertoires of naive, central memory and Treg cells appeared more similar among patients than among healthy donors.

Expressed TCRB transcripts were sequenced after all isolated RNA was converted to cDNA. This table comes from immunoSEQ multiplex PCR, and its TCRdb copy is limited to in-frame clones, with some not included. The table has some 150,000 clones, 10% to 15% seen once. The CDR3 extends over 16 amino acids. The V and J ends lost 4 bases and 0 bases respectively, with 13 bases between them. Germline V gene sequence: CDR1 PRHDT, CDR2 FYEKMQ (reference sequence). This clone was counted at least ten times. Its antigen is currently unknown. The receptor was isolated from a young man with type 1 diabetes. Sequenced input: central memory CD4+ T cells from blood. J is TRBJ2-1 and V is TRBV13; D perhaps matches TRBD2 (5 bases). The DNA for the CDR3 is TGTGCCAGCAGCTACTTACCTAGCCTCTCCTACAATGAGCAGTTCTTC. It encodes CASSYLPSLSYNEQFF.